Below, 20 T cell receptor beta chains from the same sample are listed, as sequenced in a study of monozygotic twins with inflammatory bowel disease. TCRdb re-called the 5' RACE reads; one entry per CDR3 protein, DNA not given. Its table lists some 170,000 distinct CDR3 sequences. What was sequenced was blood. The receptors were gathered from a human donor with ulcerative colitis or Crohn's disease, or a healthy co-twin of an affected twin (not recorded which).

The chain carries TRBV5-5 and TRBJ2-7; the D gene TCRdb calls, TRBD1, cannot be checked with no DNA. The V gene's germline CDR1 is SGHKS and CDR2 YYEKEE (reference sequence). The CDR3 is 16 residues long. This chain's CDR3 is CASSLPLRRSSYEQYF.

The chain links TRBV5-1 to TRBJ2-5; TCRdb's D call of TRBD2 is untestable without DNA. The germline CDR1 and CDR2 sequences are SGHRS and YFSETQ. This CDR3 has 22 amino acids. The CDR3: CASSLASWAGALSGTSWETQYF.

The CDR3: CASSQEAGYGYTF. V is TRBV3-1 and J is TRBJ1-2; TCRdb proposes TRBD1, but this gene call is untestable without DNA. Germline CDR1 is LGHDT and CDR2 is YNNKEL (reference sequence). The CDR3 loop spans 13 amino acids.

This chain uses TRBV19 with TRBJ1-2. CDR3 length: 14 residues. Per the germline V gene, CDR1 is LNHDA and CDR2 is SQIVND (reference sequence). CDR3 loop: CASSIQTGNYGYTF.

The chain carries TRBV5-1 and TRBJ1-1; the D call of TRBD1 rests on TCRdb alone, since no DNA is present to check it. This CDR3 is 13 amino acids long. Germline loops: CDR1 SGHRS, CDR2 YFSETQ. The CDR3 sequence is CASSLQGATEAFF.

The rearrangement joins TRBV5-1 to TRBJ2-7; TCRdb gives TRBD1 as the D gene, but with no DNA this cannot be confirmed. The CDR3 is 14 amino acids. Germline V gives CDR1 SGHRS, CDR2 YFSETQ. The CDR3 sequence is CASTETWRGREQYF.

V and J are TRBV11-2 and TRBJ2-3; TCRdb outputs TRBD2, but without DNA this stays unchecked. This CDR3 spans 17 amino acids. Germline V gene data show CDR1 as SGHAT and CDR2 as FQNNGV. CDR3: CASSLVFGGPLPDTQYF.

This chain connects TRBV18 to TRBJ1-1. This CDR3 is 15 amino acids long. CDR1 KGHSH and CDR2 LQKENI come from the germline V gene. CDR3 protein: CASSPQDRRNTEAFF.

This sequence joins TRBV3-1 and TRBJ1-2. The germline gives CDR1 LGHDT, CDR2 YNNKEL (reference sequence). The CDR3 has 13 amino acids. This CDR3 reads CASSQGGSGGYTF.

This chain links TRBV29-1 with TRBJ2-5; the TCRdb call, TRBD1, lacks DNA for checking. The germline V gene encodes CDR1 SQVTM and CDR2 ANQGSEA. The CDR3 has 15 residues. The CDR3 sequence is CSVSGTGGLQETQYF.

The CDR3 sequence: CASRQGFDIQYF. V gene TRBV6-6 combines with J gene TRBJ2-4; TCRdb proposes TRBD1, but this gene call is untestable without DNA. Looked up from germline, CDR1 is MNHNY and CDR2 is SVGAGI (reference sequence). The CDR3 is made up of 12 amino acids.

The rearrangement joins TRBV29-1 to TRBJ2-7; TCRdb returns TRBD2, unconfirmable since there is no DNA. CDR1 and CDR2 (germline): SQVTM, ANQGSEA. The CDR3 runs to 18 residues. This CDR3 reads CSVEDYGTSGRATNEQYF.

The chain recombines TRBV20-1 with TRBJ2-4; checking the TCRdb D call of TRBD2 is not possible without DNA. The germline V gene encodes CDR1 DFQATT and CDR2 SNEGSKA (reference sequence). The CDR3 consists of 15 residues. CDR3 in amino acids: CSAGDQLAEKNIQYF.

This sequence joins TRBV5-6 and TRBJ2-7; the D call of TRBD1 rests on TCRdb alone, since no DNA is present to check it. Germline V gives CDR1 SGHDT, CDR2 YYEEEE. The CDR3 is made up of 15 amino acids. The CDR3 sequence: CASSLGQGPLREQYF.

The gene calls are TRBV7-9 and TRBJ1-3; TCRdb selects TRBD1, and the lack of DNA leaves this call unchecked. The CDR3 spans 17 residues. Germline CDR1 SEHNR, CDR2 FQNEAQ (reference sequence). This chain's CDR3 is CASSPKGQATSGNTIYF. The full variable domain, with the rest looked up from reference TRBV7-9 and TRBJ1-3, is DTGVSQNPRHKITKRGQNVTFRCDPISEHNRLYWYRQTLGQGPEFLTYFQNEAQLEKSRLLSDRFSAERPKGSFSTLEIQRTEQGDSAMYLCASSPKGQATSGNTIYFGEGSWLTVV.

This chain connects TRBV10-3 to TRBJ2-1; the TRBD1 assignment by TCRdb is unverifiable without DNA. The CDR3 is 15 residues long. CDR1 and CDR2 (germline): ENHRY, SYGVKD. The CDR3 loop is CAITPDRGLDNEQFF.

The chain's CDR3 is CASSAHHQFSNYGYTF. The chain joins TRBV5-6 to TRBJ1-2. This CDR3 has 16 amino acids. Germline V gene sequence: CDR1 SGHDT, CDR2 YYEEEE.

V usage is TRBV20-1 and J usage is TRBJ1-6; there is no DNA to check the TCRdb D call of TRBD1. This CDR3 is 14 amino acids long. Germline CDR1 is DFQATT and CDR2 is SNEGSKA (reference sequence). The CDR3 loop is CSAADRAYGSPLHF.

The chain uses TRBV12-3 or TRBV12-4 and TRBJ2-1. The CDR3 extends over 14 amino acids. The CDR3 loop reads CASSPSGAYNEQFF.

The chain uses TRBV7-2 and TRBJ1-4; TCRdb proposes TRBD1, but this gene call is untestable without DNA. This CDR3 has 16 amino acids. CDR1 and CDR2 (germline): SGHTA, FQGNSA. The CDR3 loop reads CASSSRRHRAGEKLFF. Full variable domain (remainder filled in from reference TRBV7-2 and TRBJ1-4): GAGVSQSPSNKVTEKGKDVELRCDPISGHTALYWYRQSLGQGLEFLIYFQGNSAPDKSGLPSDRFSAERTGGSVSTLTIQRTQQEDSAVYLCASSSRRHRAGEKLFFGSGTQLSVL.